The sequence of this T cell receptor (beta chain) was determined in a study of response to subunit inactivated influenza vaccine (dated by TCRdb to the late 2010s). In terms of the full investigation: Deep quantitative T cell receptor repertoire profiling was used in the study to track responses to a trivalent subunit inactivated influenza vaccine.

The CDR3 goes from the cysteine to the phenylalanine over 16 residues. The DNA shown is the 48-base CDR3, in frame from base 1. Via the germline V gene, CDR1 is MNHEY and CDR2 SVGEGT. Relative to germline, V is missing 2 bases and J is missing 2 bases, with 8 bases of the junction outside any gene match. Library method: RT-PCR. Data came from an Illumina HiSeq 2500. The public reads were run again by TCRdb, first through fastp at Q25 and then through MiXCR, and only productive beta chains were kept. A single entry per CDR3 protein holds the most common genes and DNA from its merged rows. This sample lists 450,000 to 600,000 distinct CDR3 sequences; roughly 7.6% were detected once. The ten largest clones add up to around 12% of the sample. As regards this clonotype: Its antigen has not been determined. No qualities accompany the bases; no much larger clone lies one base away.

Here is what the overall study found, with its caveats: The authors suggested that each seasonal influenza vaccination may recruit only a limited number of new T cells.

The source is a man in his fifties or sixties who received an inactivated influenza vaccine. Donor details come from another sample of the same person, matched by shared clones. Source: PBMCs from blood, taken 23 to 25 months after vaccination. The chain joins TRBV6-2 or TRBV6-3 to TRBJ2-5; TRBD1 agrees with 7 junctional bases. This receptor carries the CDR3 CASSYSGQDHQETQYF. DNA sequence: TGTGCCAGCAGTTACAGTGGACAGGATCATCAAGAGACCCAGTACTTC.